The clone carrying this T cell receptor beta chain has a handful of counts. As yet, its antigen is unknown. Produced via immunoSEQ multiplex PCR; TCRdb's table is partial and in-frame only. Here the sample spans more than 140,000 clones, under 95% being singletons. CDR3 length: 13 residues. Trimming stripped 3 bases from V and 3 bases from J, with 9 bases between. This entry comes from a study of T cell responses to AZD1222 COVID-19 vaccine. Notes on the study in general: Only a handful of AZD1222 recipients tested seropositive at baseline.

Material: peripheral blood, obtained on day 0 of AZD1222 vaccination. This sequence joins TRBV12-3 or TRBV12-4 and TRBJ2-7; perhaps TRBD2 as D (6 bases). The clonotype was recovered from an adult in good health. This CDR3 is CASSLRRDYEQYF. In nucleotides, the CDR3 is TGTGCCAGCAGTTTGAGGAGGGACTACGAGCAGTACTTC.